The clone carrying this T cell receptor (beta chain) was observed a handful of times. The data belong to a study of blood T cell repertoires in COVID-19. The CDR3 length is 16 residues. Germline lookup yields CDR1 SGHRS and CDR2 YFSETQ. Trimming cost V 4 bases and J 1 base; bases outside gene matches: 6. In the original workflow: How many nucleated cells were present was estimated from reference gene primer amplification. Profiled with immunoSEQ multiplex PCR; TCRdb holds only in-frame clones, not every one. Clone size and V and J calls were adopted from that table, with D and trimming inferred from the DNA. In the table there are about 98,000 clones, 81% of which are singletons.

The genes are TRBV5-1 and TRBJ2-2, with TRBD1 matching 8 bases. The specimen sequenced was peripheral blood. The clonotype originates from an elderly woman with acute or convalescent COVID-19. CDR3 region: CASSVTGTGNTGELFF. CDR3 DNA: TGCGCCAGCAGCGTAACCGGGACAGGGAACACCGGGGAGCTGTTTTTT.